Given below is one TCR beta chain in context. This specimen belongs to a study of glioma-infiltrating T cells after dendritic cell vaccination. J was trimmed by 3 bases and V by 4 bases; bases with no gene match: 7. Looked up from germline, CDR1 is ENHRY and CDR2 is SYGVKD. The CDR3 has 15 amino acids. Clones were read by immunoSEQ multiplex PCR, and TCRdb kept only the in-frame ones, dropping some. The sample has 99,000 or so clones, approximately 80% seen once. The time point here: after dendritic cell vaccination, including at tumor progression/relapse. The receptor was isolated from a human donor with glioblastoma. The chain recombines TRBV10-3 with TRBJ2-7; TRBD1 matches 9 bases. Sequencing was performed on blood, taken after dendritic cell vaccination. The CDR3 spells CAISAQGALHYEQYF. The CDR3 DNA follows: TGTGCCATCAGTGCACAGGGGGCTCTGCACTACGAGCAGTACTTC.